This paragraph reports one T cell receptor (beta chain). The CDR3 has 14 amino acids. Germline CDR1 and CDR2: SGHVS and FQNEAQ. V dropped 5 bases and J dropped 4 bases, with 14 bases sitting between them. These data belong to a study of blood T cell repertoires in COVID-19. Study at large: Sources were T cells, B-cell-depleted T cells, or PBMCs; the material itself was cDNA or gDNA.

Data came from immunoSEQ multiplex PCR; TCRdb stores just in-frame clones and leaves some out. The sample has about 300,000 clones, about 89% seen once. The sequence was obtained from a woman aged 40-49 years who had recovered from COVID-19. The gene calls are TRBV7-8 and TRBJ1-2; perhaps TRBD1 as D (6 bases). Source material: peripheral blood. The CDR3 spells CASSPRDTSYGYTF. CDR3 sequence (DNA): TGTGCCAGCAGCCCCAGGGACACTTCCTATGGCTACACCTTC.